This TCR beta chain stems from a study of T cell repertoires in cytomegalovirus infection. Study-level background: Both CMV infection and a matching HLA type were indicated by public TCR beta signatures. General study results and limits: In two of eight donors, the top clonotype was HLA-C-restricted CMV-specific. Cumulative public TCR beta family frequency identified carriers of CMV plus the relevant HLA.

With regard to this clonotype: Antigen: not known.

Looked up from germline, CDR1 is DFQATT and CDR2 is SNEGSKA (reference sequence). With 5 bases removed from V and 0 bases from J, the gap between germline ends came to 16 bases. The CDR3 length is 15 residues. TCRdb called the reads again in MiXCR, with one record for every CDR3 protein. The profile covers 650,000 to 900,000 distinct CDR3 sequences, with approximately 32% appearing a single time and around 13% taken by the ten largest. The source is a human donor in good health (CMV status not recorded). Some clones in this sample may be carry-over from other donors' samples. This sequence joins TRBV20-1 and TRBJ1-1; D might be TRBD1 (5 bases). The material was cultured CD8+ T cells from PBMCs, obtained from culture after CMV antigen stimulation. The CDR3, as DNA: TGCAGTGCTCGGGGCCGACTTAGTCTGAACACTGAAGCTTTCTTT. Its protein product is CSARGRLSLNTEAFF.